This TCR beta chain was retrieved from a study of shared clonotypes between healthy human individuals. The assay was run at deep level. Produced via immunoSEQ multiplex PCR; TCRdb's table is partial and in-frame only. The sample has over a million clones, 70% to 80% seen once. CDR3 length equals 15 residues. The trim removed 8 bases at V and 8 bases at J, leaving 18 bases unmatched. Germline V gene lookup returns CDR1 SGHRS and CDR2 YFSETQ. Points on this clone: Other DNA sequences in the sample encode the same CDR3.

Specimen: memory CD4+ T cells from PBMCs. As for subset: CD45RA-negative fraction. The clonotype comes from a man aged 18 to 29 in good health. Some clones in this sample may be carry-over from other donors' samples. The rearrangement joins TRBV5-1 to TRBJ1-1, with 7 bases matching TRBD1. CDR3 sequence (DNA): TGCGCCAGTTCGGGGACAGAATCGTGGAGCACCGAAGCTTTCTTT. Its protein is CASSGTESWSTEAFF.